This entry is about one T cell receptor beta chain. This clonotype was picked up a small number of times. Which antigen it targets is not known. Base qualities are not recorded, but no much larger clone differs from it by a single base. Every donor in the study was a healthy Caucasian. Three pairs of female monozygotic twins, all aged about 18 to 29 years, were included in the twin cohort. Peripheral blood mononuclear cells were used as the source from which RNA for TCR libraries was isolated. This specimen belongs to a study of identical twins listed by TCRdb under 2016. With respect to the entire study: To test whether fetal clonotypes persist, the study used deep sequencing on TCR alpha and beta repertoires from monozygotic twins, unrelated adults of various ages, and cord blood. Replicate twin experiments were performed at different times using different library preparation protocols to rule out contamination. Overall study results and their limits: A weaker excess of twin sharing was found in beta out-of-frame sequences because the signal-to-noise ratio was lowered by fewer shared sequences. Compared with coincidental sharing between unrelated individuals, an excess of low generation-probability sequences was observed among out-of-frame TCR alpha sequences shared between twins. Because the same donors could not be followed over many years, the conclusions depended on cross-sectional statistical analysis. Abundant cord blood beta clonotypes carried fewer insertions; young adult naive repertoires showed a weaker similar trend, while memory repertoires showed none. Invariant T cells such as MAIT and iNKT could partly confound zero-insertion analyses, although diverse VJ usage argued against such confounding for most clonotypes. In monozygotic twins, recombination models systematically underestimated out-of-frame TCR alpha sharing, but the models matched the sharing seen between unrelated individuals.

V lost 1 base and J lost 7 bases, and the count of bases not matched to a germline gene is 6. The CDR3 holds 15 amino acids from the cysteine to the phenylalanine. The CDR3 DNA has 45 bases and is translated from base 1. As encoded in the germline V gene (reference sequence), CDR1 is LGHDT while CDR2 is YNNKEL. Receptors were amplified or captured by 5' RACE. This sample was sequenced with an Illumina HiSeq 2000. A universal primer binding site was introduced by template switching, and a unique molecular identifier was present in the final cDNA, enabling accurate counting of TCR cDNA molecules. Specific primers in the conserved constant-segment region were used to synthesize first-strand cDNA for the TCR alpha and beta chains. To control for contamination, every cDNA library carried two barcodes: a SMART-Mk sample barcode plus Illumina barcodes. Two successive PCR steps introduced TruSeq adapter sequences along with Illumina sample barcodes. Sequencing of the TCR alpha and beta cDNA libraries was done on the Illumina HiSeq platform using custom primers. Turning to the authors' computational methods: Raw reads were processed with MiGEC to extract unique molecular identifiers, and MiXCR was used to determine CDR3 positions. For each individual, recombination models were inferred using an EM algorithm with the repgenHMM and IGoR tools. Shared clonotypes were analyzed with the tcR package in R, and sharing was normalized by the product of cloneset sizes. Out-of-frame nonproductive sequences were analyzed to study raw recombination free of thymic and clonal selection effects. TCRdb ran its own pipeline on the public reads, namely fastp trimming at Q25 and MiXCR clone calling, and kept in-frame beta chains. Each CDR3 protein appears once, grouped with its most common genes and DNA. In this record, the V and J calls reflect TCRdb's handling and not the investigators' own analysis. This sample holds fewer than 900,000 distinct CDR3 sequences; about 18% were observed only once. The ten largest clones take up around 14% of the sample.

These data also featured in a second study, about T cells expressing NK-cell markers. In that second paper, the authors write: TCR beta-chain repertoires were profiled in sorted CD3+CD56+NKG2C+, CD3+CD56+NKG2C- and CD3+CD56-NKG2C+ T-cell subsets from several donors. Among the eight sequenced donors, seven were HCMV-seropositive and one was HCMV-seronegative. In several experiments an anti-gammadeltaTCR antibody was added to restrict sorting to alphabetaTCR-expressing T cells. In six donors, the dominant CD3+CD56+NKG2C+ clonotypes ranked among the top 10 CD8+ clonotypes, making up roughly 1.0-8% of CD8+ T cells. Those dominant clonotypes were again the most abundant among CD3+CD56-NKG2C+ cells in a few donors, at about 25-65%. It remained unclear whether the expanded NKG2C-expressing T cell clones were specific for HCMV antigens. All eight donors whose samples were sequenced were randomly selected healthy volunteers, three of them men and five women. HCMV serostatus was determined by detecting HCMV-specific IgG in serum with a commercial ELISA kit. For roughly 6 donors, bulk peripheral blood T-cell repertoires were additionally sequenced from unsorted PBMC. MIGEC handled demultiplexing of the reads and grouping by UMI, while MiTCR was used to assemble and quantify clonotypes. To exclude erroneous sequences, any TCR cDNA sequence not supported by at least two reads was discarded. The tcR package was used for downstream repertoire analysis, and clonotypes were matched across fractions by CDR3 nucleotide sequence plus V segment. VDJmatch was used to annotate antigen specificity against VDJdb, with one amino acid substitution in CDR3 allowed.

The sequenced sample consisted of PBMCs. The chain uses TRBV3-1 and TRBJ2-1, with 8 junctional bases fitting TRBD2. This clonotype originated in a woman under 30 in good health. The CDR3 loop reads CASSQVPGRVNEQFF. The bases read TGTGCCAGCAGCCAAGTTCCCGGGAGGGTGAATGAGCAGTTCTTC.